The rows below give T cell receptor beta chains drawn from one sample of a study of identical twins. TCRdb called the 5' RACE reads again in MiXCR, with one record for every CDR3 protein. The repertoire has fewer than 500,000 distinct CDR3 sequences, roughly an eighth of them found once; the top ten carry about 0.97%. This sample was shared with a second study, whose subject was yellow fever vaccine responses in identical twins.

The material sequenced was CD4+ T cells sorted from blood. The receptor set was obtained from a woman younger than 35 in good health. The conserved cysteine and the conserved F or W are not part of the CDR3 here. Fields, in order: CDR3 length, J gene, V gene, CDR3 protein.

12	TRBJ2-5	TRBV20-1	SARDSGSGETQY
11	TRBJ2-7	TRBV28	ASGDRVPYEQY
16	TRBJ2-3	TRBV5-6	ASSLAIPTPAGVDTQY
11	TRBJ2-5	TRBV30	AWRGTGVETQY
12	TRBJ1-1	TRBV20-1	SASRQGVGTEAF
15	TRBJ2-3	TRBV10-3	AISESVQRGDTDTQY
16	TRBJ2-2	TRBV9	ASSVDLPGQGASGELF
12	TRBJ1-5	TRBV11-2	ASSFPGGDQPQH
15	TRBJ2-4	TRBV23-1	ASSEQTGGKAKNIQY
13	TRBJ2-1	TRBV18	ASSPLGSSYNEQF
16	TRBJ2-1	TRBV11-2	ASSPGRLAGGGYNEQF
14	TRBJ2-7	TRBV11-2	ASSRPRQGGWYEQY
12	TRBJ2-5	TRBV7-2	ASSPAQGRETQY
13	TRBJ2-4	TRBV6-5	ASSYSGTKKNIQY
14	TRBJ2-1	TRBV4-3	ASSQDRTSGSNEQF
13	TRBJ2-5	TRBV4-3	ASSQEDGADSTQY
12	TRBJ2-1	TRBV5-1	ASTFDSNYNEQF
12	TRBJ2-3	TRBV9	ASSVGEPTDTQY
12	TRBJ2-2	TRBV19	ATKSEVNTGELF
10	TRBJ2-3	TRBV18	ASSNGQGFPY
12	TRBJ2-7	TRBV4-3	ASSHSFDSGEQY
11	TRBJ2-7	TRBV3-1	ASSQEWGYEQY
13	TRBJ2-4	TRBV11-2	ASSPGQGGKNIQY
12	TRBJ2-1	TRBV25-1	ASSKRHDWGEQF
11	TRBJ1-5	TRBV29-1	SAQESSNQPQH
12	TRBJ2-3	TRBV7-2	ASKIDGSTDTQY
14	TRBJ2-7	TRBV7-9	ASSLGRGRGVNEQY
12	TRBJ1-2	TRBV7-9	ASSHREQTRGYT
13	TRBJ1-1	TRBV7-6	ASSPLQDSYTEAF
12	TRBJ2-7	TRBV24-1	ATSHPGPPYEQY
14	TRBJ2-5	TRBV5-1	ASNRISTELGETQY
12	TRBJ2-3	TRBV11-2	ASSPDASTDTQY
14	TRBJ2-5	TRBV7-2	ASSPSGLAASETQY
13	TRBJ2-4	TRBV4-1	ASSQEETVQNIQY
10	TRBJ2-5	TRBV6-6	ASGGVQETQY
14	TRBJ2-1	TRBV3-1	ASSQIMDSSYNEQF
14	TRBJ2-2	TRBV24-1	ATSDGGSGSVWELF
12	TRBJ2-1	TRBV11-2	ASSSKYAGNEQF
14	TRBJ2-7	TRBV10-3	AISDRSSGGAYEQY
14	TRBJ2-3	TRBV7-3	ASSLERGGGTDTQY
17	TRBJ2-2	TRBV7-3	ASSSRPVGGAGRAGELF
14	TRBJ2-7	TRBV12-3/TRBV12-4	ASSLETGVAAREQY